Reported below is one T cell receptor beta chain. Clones were sequenced by immunoSEQ multiplex PCR, and TCRdb holds only the in-frame ones, with some missing. The sample carries a few million clones, about nine tenths recorded once. These data belong to a study of shared clonotypes between healthy human individuals. The trim removed 8 bases at V and 2 bases at J, leaving 6 bases unmatched. The CDR3 sequence is 13 residues long. The V gene's germline CDR1 is MDHEN and CDR2 SYDVKM. This chain connects TRBV28 to TRBJ2-7; 7 bases align to TRBD1. This receptor was obtained from a man aged 18-30 years in good health. Some clones in this sample may be carry-over from other donors' samples. Sequencing was performed on naive CD4+ T cells from PBMCs. Indicated subset: CD45RA+ positively selected. As DNA, the CDR3 is TGTGCCAGCGGGACAGTGACAACCTACGAGCAGTACTTC. It is translated as CASGTVTTYEQYF.